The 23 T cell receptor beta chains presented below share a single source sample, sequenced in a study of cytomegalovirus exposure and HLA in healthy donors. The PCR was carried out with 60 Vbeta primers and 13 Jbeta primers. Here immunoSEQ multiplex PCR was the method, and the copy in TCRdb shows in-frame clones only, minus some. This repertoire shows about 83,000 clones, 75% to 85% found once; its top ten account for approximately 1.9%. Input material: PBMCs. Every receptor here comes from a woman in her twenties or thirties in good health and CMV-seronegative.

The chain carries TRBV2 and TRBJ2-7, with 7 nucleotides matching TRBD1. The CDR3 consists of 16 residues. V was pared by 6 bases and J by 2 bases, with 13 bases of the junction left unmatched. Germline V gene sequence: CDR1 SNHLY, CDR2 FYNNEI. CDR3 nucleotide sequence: TGTGCCAGCAGGGATAGGGGGCTGGCGAGGGCCTACGAGCAGTACTTC. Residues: CASRDRGLARAYEQYF.

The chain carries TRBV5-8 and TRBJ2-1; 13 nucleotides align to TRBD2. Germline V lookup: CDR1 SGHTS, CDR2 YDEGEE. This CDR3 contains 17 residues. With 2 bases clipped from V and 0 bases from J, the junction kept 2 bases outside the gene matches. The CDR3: CASSFTSGRASYNEQFF. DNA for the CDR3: TGTGCCAGCAGCTTTACTAGCGGGAGGGCCTCCTACAATGAGCAGTTCTTC. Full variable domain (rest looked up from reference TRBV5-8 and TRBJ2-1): EAGVTQSPTHLIKTRGQQATLRCSPISGHTSVYWYQQALGLGLQFLLWYDEGEERNRGNFPPRFSGRQFPNYSSELNVNALELEDSALYLCASSFTSGRASYNEQFFGPGTRLTVL.

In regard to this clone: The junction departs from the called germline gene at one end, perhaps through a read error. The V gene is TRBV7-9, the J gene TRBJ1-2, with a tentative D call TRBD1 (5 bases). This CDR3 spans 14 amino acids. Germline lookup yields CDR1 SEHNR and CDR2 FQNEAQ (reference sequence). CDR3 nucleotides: TGTTCCAGCAGCTTCGGACAACGAGTCTATGGCTACACCTTC. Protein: CSSSFGQRVYGYTF.

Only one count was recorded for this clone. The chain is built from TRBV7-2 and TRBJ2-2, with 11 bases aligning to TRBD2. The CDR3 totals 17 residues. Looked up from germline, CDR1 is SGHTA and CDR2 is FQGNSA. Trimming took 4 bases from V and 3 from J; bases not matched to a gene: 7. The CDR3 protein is CASSSSLAGVHTGELFF. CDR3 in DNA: TGTGCCAGCAGCTCCTCACTAGCGGGAGTCCACACCGGGGAGCTGTTTTTT.

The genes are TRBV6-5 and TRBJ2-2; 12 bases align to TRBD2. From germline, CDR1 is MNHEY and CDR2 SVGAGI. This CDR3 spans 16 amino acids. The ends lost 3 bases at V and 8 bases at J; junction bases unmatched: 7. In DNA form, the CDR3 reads TGTGCCAGCAGTTATGGGGCGACTAGCGGGAGTGGGGAGCTGTTTTTT. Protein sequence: CASSYGATSGSGELFF.

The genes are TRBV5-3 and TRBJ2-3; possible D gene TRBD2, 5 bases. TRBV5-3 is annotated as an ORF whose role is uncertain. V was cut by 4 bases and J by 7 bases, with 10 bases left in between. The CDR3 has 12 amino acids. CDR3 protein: CARSRRGYTQYF. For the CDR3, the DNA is TGTGCCAGAAGCCGTCGGGGATATACGCAGTATTTT.

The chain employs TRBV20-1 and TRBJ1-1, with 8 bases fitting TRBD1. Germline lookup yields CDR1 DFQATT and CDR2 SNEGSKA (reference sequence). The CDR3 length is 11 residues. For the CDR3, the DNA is TGCACTTGGCGCAGGGGGCTTGAAGCTTTCTTT. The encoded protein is CTWRRGLEAFF.

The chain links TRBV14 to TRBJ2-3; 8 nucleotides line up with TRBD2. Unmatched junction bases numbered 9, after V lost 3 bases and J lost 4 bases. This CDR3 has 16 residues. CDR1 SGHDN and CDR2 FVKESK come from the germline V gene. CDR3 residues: CASSHQREYRADTQYF. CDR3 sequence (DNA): TGTGCCAGCAGCCACCAGCGGGAGTACCGCGCAGATACGCAGTATTTT.

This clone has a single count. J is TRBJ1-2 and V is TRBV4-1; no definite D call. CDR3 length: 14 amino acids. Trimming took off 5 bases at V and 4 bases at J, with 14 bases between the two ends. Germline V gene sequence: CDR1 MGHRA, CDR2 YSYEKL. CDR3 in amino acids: CASSSPGLIYGYTF. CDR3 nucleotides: TGCGCCAGCAGCTCCCCCGGTCTCATCTATGGCTACACCTTC.

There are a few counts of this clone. The CDR3 sequence: CASSVGTSGSFTDTQYF. The CDR3 region has the DNA TGTGCCAGCAGCGTAGGGACTAGCGGGAGTTTCACAGATACGCAGTATTTT. The J gene is TRBJ2-3, the V gene TRBV9; 13 bases are shared with TRBD2. Germline CDR1 is SGDLS and CDR2 is YYNGEE. V lost 0 bases to trimming and J lost 2 bases; unmatched junction nucleotides: 3. The length of the CDR3 is 17 residues.

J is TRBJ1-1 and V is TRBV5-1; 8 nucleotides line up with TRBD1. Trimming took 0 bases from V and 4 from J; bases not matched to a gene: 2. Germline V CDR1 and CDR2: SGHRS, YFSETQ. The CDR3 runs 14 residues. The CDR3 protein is CASSLGDRTTEAFF. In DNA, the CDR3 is TGCGCCAGCAGCTTGGGGGACAGGACCACTGAAGCTTTCTTT.

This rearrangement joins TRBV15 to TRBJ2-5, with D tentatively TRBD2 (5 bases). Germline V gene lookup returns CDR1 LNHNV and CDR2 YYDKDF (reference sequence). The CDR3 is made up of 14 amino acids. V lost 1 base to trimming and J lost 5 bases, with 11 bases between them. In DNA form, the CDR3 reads TGTGCCACCAGCAGAGGGCGGGCCGAGGAGACCCAGTACTTC. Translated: CATSRGRAEETQYF.

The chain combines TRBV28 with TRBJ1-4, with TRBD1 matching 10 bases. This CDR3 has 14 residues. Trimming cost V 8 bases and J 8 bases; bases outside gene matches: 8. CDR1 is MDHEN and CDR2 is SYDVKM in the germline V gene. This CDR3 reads CASRQGAPREKLFF. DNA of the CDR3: TGTGCCAGCCGACAGGGGGCGCCGCGAGAAAAACTGTTTTTT.

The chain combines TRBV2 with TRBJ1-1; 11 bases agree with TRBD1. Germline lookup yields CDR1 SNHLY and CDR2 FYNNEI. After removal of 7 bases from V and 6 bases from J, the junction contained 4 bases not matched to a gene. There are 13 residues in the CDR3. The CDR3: CASTRDRGSEAFF. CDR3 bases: TGTGCCAGCACAAGGGACAGGGGGTCTGAAGCTTTCTTT. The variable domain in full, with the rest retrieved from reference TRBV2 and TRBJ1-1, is EPEVTQTPSHQVTQMGQEVILRCVPISNHLYFYWYRQILGQKVEFLVSFYNNEISEKSEIFDDQFSVERPDGSNFTLKIRSTKLEDSAMYFCASTRDRGSEAFFGQGTRLTVV.

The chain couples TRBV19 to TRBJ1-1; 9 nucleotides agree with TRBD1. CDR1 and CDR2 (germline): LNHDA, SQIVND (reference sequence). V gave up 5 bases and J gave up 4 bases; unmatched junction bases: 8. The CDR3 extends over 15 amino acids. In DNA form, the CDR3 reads TGTGCCAGTAGTCGAACAGGGACAGGGAGCACTGAAGCTTTCTTT. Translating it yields CASSRTGTGSTEAFF.

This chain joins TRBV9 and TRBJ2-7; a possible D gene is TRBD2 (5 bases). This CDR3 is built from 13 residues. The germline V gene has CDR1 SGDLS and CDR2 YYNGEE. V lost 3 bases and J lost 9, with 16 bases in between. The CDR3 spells CASSAADDGVQYF. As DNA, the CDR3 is TGTGCCAGCAGCGCAGCGGACGACGGGGTGCAGTACTTC.

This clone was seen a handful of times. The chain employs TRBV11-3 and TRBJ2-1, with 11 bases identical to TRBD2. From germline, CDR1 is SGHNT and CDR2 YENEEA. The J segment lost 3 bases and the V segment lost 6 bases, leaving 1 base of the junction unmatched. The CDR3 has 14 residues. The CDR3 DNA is TGTGCCAGCAGTGGGACTAGCGGCTACAATGAGCAGTTCTTC. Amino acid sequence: CASSGTSGYNEQFF.

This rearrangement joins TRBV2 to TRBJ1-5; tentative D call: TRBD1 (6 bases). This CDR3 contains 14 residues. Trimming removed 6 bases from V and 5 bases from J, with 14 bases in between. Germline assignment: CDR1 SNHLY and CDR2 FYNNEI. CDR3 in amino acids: CASSGGTQHQPQHF. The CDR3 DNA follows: TGTGCCAGCAGCGGTGGGACACAACATCAGCCCCAGCATTTT.

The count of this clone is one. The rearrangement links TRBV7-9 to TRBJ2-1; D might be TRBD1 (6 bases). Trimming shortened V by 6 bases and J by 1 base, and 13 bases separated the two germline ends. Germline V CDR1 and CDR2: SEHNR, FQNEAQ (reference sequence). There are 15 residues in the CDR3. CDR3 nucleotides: TGTGCCAGCAGTCCGCAGGGGCTATCCTACAATGAGCAGTTCTTC. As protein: CASSPQGLSYNEQFF.

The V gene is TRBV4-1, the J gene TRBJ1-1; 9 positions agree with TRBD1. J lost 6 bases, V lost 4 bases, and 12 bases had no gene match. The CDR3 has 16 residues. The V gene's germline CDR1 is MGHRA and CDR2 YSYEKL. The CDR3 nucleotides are TGCGCCAGCAGCCGCTTTCTAGGGACAGGGAGCCCTGAAGCTTTCTTT. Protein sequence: CASSRFLGTGSPEAFF.

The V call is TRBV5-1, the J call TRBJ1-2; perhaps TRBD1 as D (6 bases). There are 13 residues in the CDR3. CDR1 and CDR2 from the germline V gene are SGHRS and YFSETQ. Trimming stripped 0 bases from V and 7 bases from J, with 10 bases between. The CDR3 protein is CASSLDRASGYTF. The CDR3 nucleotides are TGCGCCAGCAGCTTGGACAGGGCAAGTGGCTACACCTTC.

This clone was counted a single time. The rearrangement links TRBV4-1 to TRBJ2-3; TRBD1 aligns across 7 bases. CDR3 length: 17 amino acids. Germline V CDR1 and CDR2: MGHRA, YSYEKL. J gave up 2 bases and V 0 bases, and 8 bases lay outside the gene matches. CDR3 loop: CASSQEMGQMHTDTQYF. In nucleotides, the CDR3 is TGCGCCAGCAGCCAAGAGATGGGACAGATGCACACAGATACGCAGTATTTT.

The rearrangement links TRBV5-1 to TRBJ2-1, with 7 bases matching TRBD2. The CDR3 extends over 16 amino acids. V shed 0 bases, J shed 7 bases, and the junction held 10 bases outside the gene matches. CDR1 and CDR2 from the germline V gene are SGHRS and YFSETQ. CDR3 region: CASSLVGGAGWNEQFF. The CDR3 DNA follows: TGCGCCAGCAGCTTGGTTGGGGGAGCGGGATGGAATGAGCAGTTCTTC.